A single sample is the source of the 13 T cell receptor beta chains below, sequenced in a study of beta chain features in type 1 diabetes. Expressed TCRB transcripts were sequenced because the isolated RNA had all been reverse transcribed beforehand. Using immunoSEQ multiplex PCR, the repertoire was profiled, and TCRdb retains in-frame clones only, with some absent. The sample includes roughly 290,000 clones, around 16% of them seen just once. Study results and caveats: The study found moderately but significantly shorter TCRB CDR3s in all four CD4+ subsets of Type 1 diabetes patients.

No antigen is known for these receptors. The sample was naive CD4+ T cells from blood. Every receptor here comes from a man aged 18 to 30 with type 1 diabetes.

Only a few counts were recorded for this clone. The same CDR3 arises from other DNA sequences in this sample as well. The genes are TRBV18 and TRBJ2-7; weak D call: TRBD1 (6 bases). Germline CDR1 KGHSH, CDR2 LQKENI. V lost 3 bases, J lost 0 bases, and 9 bases lay in between. This CDR3 has 14 residues. CDR3: CASSPDRGSYEQYF. CDR3 bases: TGTGCCAGCTCACCGGACAGAGGCTCCTACGAGCAGTACTTC.

CDR3 protein: CASSQQMHQPQHF. The CDR3 bases are TGTGCCAGCAGCCAACAGATGCATCAGCCCCAGCATTTT. This sequence joins TRBV7-2 and TRBJ1-5; D is uncertain. Germline V gives CDR1 SGHTA, CDR2 FQGNSA. There are 13 residues in the CDR3. V was shortened by 5 bases and J by 5 bases, with 10 bases between the two germline ends.

This clone occurred a few times. V is TRBV7-6 and J is TRBJ2-3; 8 bases match TRBD2. CDR3 length: 16 amino acids. Germline CDR1 and CDR2: SGHVS and FNYEAQ. V was clipped by 7 bases and J by 0 bases; unmatched bases: 9. CDR3 residues: CASTPGTSSSTDTQYF. Here the CDR3 DNA reads TGTGCCAGCACGCCCGGGACTAGTTCTAGCACAGATACGCAGTATTTT.

The count of this clone is one. The gene calls are TRBV28 and TRBJ1-4; possible D gene TRBD1, 5 bases. This CDR3 region has 12 residues. The germline CDR1 and CDR2 sequences are MDHEN and SYDVKM. V was pared by 8 bases and J by 7 bases, with 11 bases between. The CDR3 sequence: CASSGGSEKLFF. The CDR3 DNA is TGTGCCAGCTCCGGGGGGAGTGAAAAACTGTTTTTT.

This clone was detected only a few times. The chain links TRBV7-9 to TRBJ1-2; D unclear. The CDR3 covers 14 residues. V lost 1 base, J lost 2 bases, and 8 bases lay in between. Germline V CDR1 and CDR2: SEHNR, FQNEAQ (reference sequence). This chain's CDR3 is CASSLDSANYGYTF. CDR3 sequence (DNA): TGTGCCAGCAGCTTAGACTCAGCGAACTATGGCTACACCTTC.

V is TRBV6-1 and J is TRBJ2-7, with D perhaps TRBD2 (6 bases). The CDR3 is 13 amino acids. Per the germline V gene, CDR1 is MNHNS and CDR2 is SASEGT. The V end lost 6 bases, the J end lost 3 bases, and 12 bases lay between the germline ends. Written as DNA, the CDR3 is TGTGCCAGCAGCCTGGAGGGGTACTACGAGCAGTACTTC. This sequence encodes CASSLEGYYEQYF.

This clone has more than one count but fewer than ten. J is TRBJ2-1 and V is TRBV28, with a possible D match to TRBD1 (6 bases). The germline CDR1 and CDR2 sequences are MDHEN and SYDVKM. Deletions cut 5 bases from V and 5 bases from J, with 13 bases between. The CDR3 covers 14 residues. CDR3 sequence reads: CASSPETGNNEQFF. The CDR3, as DNA: TGTGCCAGCAGTCCGGAGACAGGCAACAATGAGCAGTTCTTC.

This clone has more than one count but fewer than ten. This chain's CDR3 is CASSQDRGHNSYNEQFF. CDR3 sequence (DNA): TGCGCCAGCAGCCAAGATCGTGGGCATAACAGTTACAATGAGCAGTTCTTC. V usage is TRBV4-3 and J usage is TRBJ2-1; D remains unclear. V lost 0 bases to trimming and J lost 4 bases, with 16 bases between them. From germline, CDR1 is LGHNA and CDR2 YSLEER. CDR3 length: 17 residues.

The chain links TRBV4-1 to TRBJ2-3; D is possibly TRBD1 (6 bases). The germline V gene encodes CDR1 MGHRA and CDR2 YSYEKL. V lost 6 bases and J 4 bases, leaving 11 bases between the germline ends. The CDR3 length is 13 residues. CDR3 bases: TGCGCCAGCAGTCGGACAGCGCCAGATACGCAGTATTTT. Its protein is CASSRTAPDTQYF.

The chain joins TRBV27 to TRBJ2-1, with TRBD2 matching over 10 bases. CDR1 and CDR2 from the germline V gene are MNHEY and SMNVEV (reference sequence). Losses at the gene ends were 3 bases for V and 8 bases for J; bases not matched to a gene: 13. The CDR3 consists of 17 residues. This CDR3 reads CASSFLAGSGGAYEQFF. CDR3 in DNA: TGTGCCAGCAGTTTCCTAGCTGGGAGCGGGGGGGCCTATGAGCAGTTCTTC.

This clone was observed a handful of times. This chain uses TRBV7-9 with TRBJ1-2; 7 positions agree with TRBD1. The CDR3 extends over 14 amino acids. V trimming: 5 bases; J trimming: 2 bases; junction bases outside the gene matches: 5. Germline V gene data show CDR1 as SEHNR and CDR2 as FQNEAQ (reference sequence). For the CDR3, the DNA is TGTGCCAGCAGCCCAGGGACAGACAACTATGGCTACACCTTC. This sequence encodes CASSPGTDNYGYTF.

This clone was seen a few times. The gene calls are TRBV6-5 and TRBJ2-7; the D gene is possibly TRBD2 (6 bases). CDR3 length: 14 amino acids. The germline V gene has CDR1 MNHEY and CDR2 SVGAGI. V was cut by 4 bases and J by 9 bases, with 19 bases left in between. CDR3 in DNA: TGTGCCAGCAGTTCCCCGGGGGAGGAGGTGAGGCAGTACTTC. Translated: CASSSPGEEVRQYF.

This clone was seen only a few times. The gene calls are TRBV5-6 and TRBJ2-2; D unresolved. Trimming cost V 3 bases and J 6 bases, with 3 bases left between them. CDR1 is SGHDT, CDR2 YYEEEE, per germline. The CDR3 sequence is 11 residues long. The CDR3 loop reads CASSSSGELFF. The CDR3 DNA reads TGTGCCAGCAGCTCCTCCGGGGAGCTGTTTTTT.